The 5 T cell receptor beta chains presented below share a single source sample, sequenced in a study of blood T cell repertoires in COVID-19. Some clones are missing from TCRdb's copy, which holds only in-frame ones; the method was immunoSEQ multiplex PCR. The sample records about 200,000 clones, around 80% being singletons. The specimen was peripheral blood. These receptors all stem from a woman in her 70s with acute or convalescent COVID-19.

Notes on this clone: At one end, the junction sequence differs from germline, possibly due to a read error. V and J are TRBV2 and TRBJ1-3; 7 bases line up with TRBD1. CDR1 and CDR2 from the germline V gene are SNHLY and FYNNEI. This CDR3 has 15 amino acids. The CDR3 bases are TGTGCCAGCAACCCTGACAGGGCCCCTGGCAACACCATATATTTT. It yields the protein CASNPDRAPGNTIYF. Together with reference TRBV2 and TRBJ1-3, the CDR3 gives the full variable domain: EPEVTQTPSHQVTQMGQEVILRCVPISNHLYFYWYRQILGQKVEFLVSFYNNEISEKSEIFDDQFSVERPDGSNFTLKIRSTKLEDSAMYFCASNPDRAPGNTIYFGEGSWLTVV.

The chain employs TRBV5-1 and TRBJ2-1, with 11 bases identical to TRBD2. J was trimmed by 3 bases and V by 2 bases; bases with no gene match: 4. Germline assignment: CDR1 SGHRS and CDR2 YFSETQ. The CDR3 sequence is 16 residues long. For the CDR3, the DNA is TGCGCCAGCAGCTTTAGCACTAGCGGGGGCTACAATGAGCAGTTCTTC. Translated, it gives CASSFSTSGGYNEQFF.

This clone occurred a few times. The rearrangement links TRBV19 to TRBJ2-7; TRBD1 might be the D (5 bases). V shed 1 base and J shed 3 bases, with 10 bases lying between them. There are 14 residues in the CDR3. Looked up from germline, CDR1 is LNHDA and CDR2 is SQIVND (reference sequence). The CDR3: CASSIAGSYYEQYF. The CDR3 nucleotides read TGTGCCAGTAGTATAGCAGGGTCCTACTACGAGCAGTACTTC.

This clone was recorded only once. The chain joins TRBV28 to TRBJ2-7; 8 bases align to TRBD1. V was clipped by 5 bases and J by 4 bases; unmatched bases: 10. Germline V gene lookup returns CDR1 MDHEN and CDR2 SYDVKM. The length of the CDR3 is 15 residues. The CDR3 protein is CASSPTGERSYEQYF. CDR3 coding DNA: TGTGCCAGCAGTCCGACAGGGGAGAGGTCTTACGAGCAGTACTTC.

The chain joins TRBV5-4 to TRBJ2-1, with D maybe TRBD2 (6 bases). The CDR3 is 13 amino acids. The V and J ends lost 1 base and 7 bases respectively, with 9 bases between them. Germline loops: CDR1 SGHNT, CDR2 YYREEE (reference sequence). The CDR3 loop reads CASSLTSTNEQFF. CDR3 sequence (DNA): TGTGCCAGCAGCTTGACTAGCACGAATGAGCAGTTCTTC.